These 3 T cell receptor beta chains were sequenced from one sample in a study of blood T cell repertoires in COVID-19. Only in-frame clones appear in the TCRdb table, and some are missing; sequencing was by immunoSEQ multiplex PCR. The table shows approximately 230,000 clones, with over 70% occurring only once. The sequenced sample was peripheral blood. The source is an elderly man with acute or convalescent COVID-19.

This chain links TRBV19 with TRBJ2-7; 9 bases match TRBD1. The CDR3 is 15 amino acids. Germline CDR1 is LNHDA and CDR2 is SQIVND (reference sequence). Trimming took 6 bases from V and 2 from J; bases not matched to a gene: 8. The DNA for the CDR3 is TGTGCCAGTAGCTCGCTGTGGGACAGGGCCTACGAGCAGTACTTC. Protein product: CASSSLWDRAYEQYF.

V gene TRBV7-9 combines with J gene TRBJ2-1, with 9 bases matching TRBD2. Trimming cost V 5 bases and J 2 bases; bases outside gene matches: 13. The length of the CDR3 is 18 residues. Per germline, CDR1 SEHNR and CDR2 FQNEAQ (reference sequence). The CDR3 protein is CASSRVLTSGRPYNEQFF. CDR3 nucleotides: TGTGCCAGCAGCAGGGTTCTTACGAGCGGGAGGCCCTACAATGAGCAGTTCTTC.

The chain employs TRBV3-1 (or the pseudogene TRBV3-2) and TRBJ2-7, with 7 bases that match TRBD1. The CDR3 has 15 residues. With 2 bases clipped from V and 6 bases from J, the junction kept 10 bases outside the gene matches. Germline V lookup: CDR1 LGHDT, CDR2 YNNKEL (reference sequence). CDR3 in amino acids: CASSQWTGTISEQYF. For the CDR3, the DNA is TGTGCCAGCAGCCAATGGACAGGAACTATTTCCGAGCAGTACTTC.